These T cell receptor beta chains were read from a single sample in a study of prognosis after radiotherapy for stage I lung cancer. In TCRdb, the multiplex PCR reads were re-called with MiXCR into one record per CDR3 protein. The table lists more than 15,000 distinct CDR3 sequences, roughly 55% of them singletons. The material was PBMCs, obtained before or after stereotactic body radiation therapy (not recorded which). The receptors here all came from a donor aged 50 or older with non-small cell lung cancer. Each CDR3 is given with its conserved first and last residue. The D gene is left open where the match is weak. Not every row has a clone size; where given, it reads once, few, many or a size class.

cdr3_aa,cdr3_nt,j_call,d_call,clone_size,v_call
CASSSRWSGAYNEQFF,TGTGCCAGCAGCTCACGTTGGTCGGGAGCCTACAATGAGCAGTTCTTC,TRBJ2-1,NA,many,TRBV3-1
CASSIRVGYGYTF,TGTGCCAGCAGTATCAGGGTGGGTTATGGCTACACCTTC,TRBJ1-2,NA,once,TRBV6-1
CAYVSSGSYEQYF,TGTGCCTATGTGTCTAGCGGGAGTTACGAGCAGTACTTC,TRBJ2-7,TRBD2,NA,TRBV2
CASIFGTSGMSSYNDQFF,TGTGCCAGCATTTTTGGGACTAGCGGGATGAGCTCCTACAATGATCAGTTCTTC,TRBJ2-1,TRBD2,NA,TRBV27
CASSYPGAGDYGYTF,TGTGCCAGCAGTTATCCGGGCGCAGGAGACTATGGCTACACCTTC,TRBJ1-2,NA,medium-sized,TRBV6-5
CASSGFDRTGANVLTF,TGTGCCAGCAGTGGATTCGACAGGACTGGGGCCAACGTCCTGACTTTC,TRBJ2-6,NA,many,TRBV2
CASRTGTSSGKLFF,TGTGCCAGCAGGACCGGGACTTCGAGTGGAAAACTGTTTTTT,TRBJ1-4,NA,many,TRBV6-1
CSARDPLGGARGYTF,TGCAGTGCTAGAGATCCTCTTGGGGGTGCCCGGGGCTACACCTTC,TRBJ1-2,NA,medium-sized,TRBV20-1
CASSARNTDTQYF,TGTGCCAGCAGCGCTAGGAACACAGATACGCAGTATTTT,TRBJ2-3,NA,many,TRBV7-9
CASSYSSGSRETQYF,TGTGCCAGCAGCTACTCTAGCGGGTCTCGGGAGACCCAGTACTTC,TRBJ2-5,TRBD2,NA,TRBV7-8
CASSMVAGALGANALTF,TGTGCCAGTAGTATGGTAGCGGGAGCACTTGGGGCCAACGCCCTGACTTTC,TRBJ2-6,TRBD2,NA,TRBV19
CASSLDVFDSYEQYF,TGTGCCAGCAGCTTAGACGTGTTCGACTCCTACGAGCAGTACTTC,TRBJ2-7,NA,NA,TRBV11-2
CASSWSTDSGNTIYF,TGTGCCAGCAGCTGGTCGACAGACTCTGGAAACACCATATATTTT,TRBJ1-3,NA,few,TRBV11-2
CASDLGSGANVLTF,TGTGCCAGCGACTTGGGGTCTGGGGCCAACGTCCTGACTTTC,TRBJ2-6,NA,NA,TRBV11-1
CASSLEGRRYNEQFF,TGTGCCAGCAGCTTAGAAGGGAGGCGGTACAATGAGCAGTTCTTC,TRBJ2-1,NA,NA,TRBV7-2
CASSAGGIGTEAFF,TGTGCCAGCTCGGCAGGGGGTATAGGCACTGAAGCTTTCTTT,TRBJ1-1,TRBD1,medium-sized,TRBV28
CATRTTVWGADTQYF,TGTGCCACCCGGACGACGGTATGGGGGGCAGATACTCAGTATTTT,TRBJ2-3,NA,NA,TRBV2
CASSLSGAGELFF,TGTGCCAGCAGCCTTAGCGGGGCCGGGGAGCTGTTTTTT,TRBJ2-2,TRBD2,NA,TRBV11-2
CASSIDRTTSGIPGELFF,TGTGCCAGTAGTATAGATCGGACGACTAGCGGGATACCCGGGGAGCTGTTTTTT,TRBJ2-2,TRBD2,many,TRBV19
CASSLGVGGYTF,TGTGCCAGCAGTTTAGGGGTAGGTGGCTACACCTTC,TRBJ1-2,NA,many,TRBV28
CASSFRPNRVRETQYF,TGTGCCAGCAGCTTCCGCCCTAACAGGGTAAGGGAGACCCAGTACTTC,TRBJ2-5,NA,NA,TRBV5-6
CASSGRSGRRWENEQFF,TGTGCCAGCAGCGGCCGTAGCGGGAGACGGTGGGAGAATGAGCAGTTCTTC,TRBJ2-1,TRBD2,once,TRBV9
CASSSTGGQPQHF,TGTGCCAGCAGTTCGACAGGGGGTCAGCCCCAGCATTTT,TRBJ1-5,TRBD1,many,TRBV12-3/TRBV12-4
CASKQGVGQPQHF,TGTGCCAGCAAACAGGGGGTGGGTCAGCCCCAGCATTTT,TRBJ1-5,TRBD1,many,TRBV6-4
CASSLANDGVGYTF,TGTGCCAGCAGCTTAGCAAATGACGGAGTCGGCTACACCTTC,TRBJ1-2,NA,NA,TRBV7-2
CASSEGDFPDEQFF,TGTGCCAGCAGTGAGGGGGACTTTCCAGATGAGCAGTTCTTC,TRBJ2-1,NA,many,TRBV2
CATSDALAPSSYNEQFF,TGTGCCACCAGTGACGCCTTGGCCCCGAGCTCCTACAATGAGCAGTTCTTC,TRBJ2-1,NA,many,TRBV24-1